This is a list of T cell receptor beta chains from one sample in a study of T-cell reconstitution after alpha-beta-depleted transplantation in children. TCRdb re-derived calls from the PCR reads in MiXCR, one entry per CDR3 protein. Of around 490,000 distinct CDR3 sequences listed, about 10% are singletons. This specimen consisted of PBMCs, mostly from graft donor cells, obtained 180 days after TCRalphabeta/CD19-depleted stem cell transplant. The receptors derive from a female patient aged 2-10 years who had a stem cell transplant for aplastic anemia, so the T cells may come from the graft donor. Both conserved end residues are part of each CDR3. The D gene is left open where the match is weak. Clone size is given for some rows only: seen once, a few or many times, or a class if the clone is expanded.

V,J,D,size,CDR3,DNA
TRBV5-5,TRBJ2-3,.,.,CASSLRDRLLGTDTQYF,TGTGCCAGCAGCTTGCGGGACCGCTTGCTCGGCACAGATACGCAGTATTTT
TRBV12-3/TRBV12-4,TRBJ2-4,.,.,CASSLKGGELAKNIQYF,TGTGCCAGCAGTTTAAAAGGCGGAGAACTAGCCAAAAACATTCAGTACTTC
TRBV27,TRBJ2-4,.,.,CASRGVGIQYF,TGTGCCAGCCGAGGGGTGGGCATTCAGTACTTC
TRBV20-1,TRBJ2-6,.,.,CSARFSGANVLTF,TGCAGTGCTAGATTCTCTGGGGCCAACGTCCTGACTTTC
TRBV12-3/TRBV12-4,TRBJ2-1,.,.,CASSPEDYNEQFF,TGTGCCAGCAGTCCCGAGGACTACAATGAGCAGTTCTTC
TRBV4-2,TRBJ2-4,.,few,CASSRRAKNIQYF,TGTGCCAGCAGCCGGAGGGCCAAAAACATTCAGTACTTC
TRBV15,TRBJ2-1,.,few,CATSRVLHSSSYNEQFF,TGTGCCACCAGCAGAGTTCTTCACTCCAGTTCCTACAATGAGCAGTTCTTC
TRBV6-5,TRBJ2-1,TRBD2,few,CASSYAAGGPNEQFF,TGTGCCAGCAGTTACGCAGCGGGAGGGCCAAATGAGCAGTTCTTC
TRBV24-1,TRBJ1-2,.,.,CATSDSTWSGTNGYTF,TGTGCCACCAGTGATTCGACTTGGTCAGGGACTAATGGCTACACCTTC
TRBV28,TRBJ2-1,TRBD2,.,CASRGTSGRFYEQFF,TGTGCCAGCAGGGGCACTAGCGGGAGGTTCTATGAGCAGTTCTTC
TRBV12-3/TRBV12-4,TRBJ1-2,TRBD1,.,CASTSQGQPNYGYTF,TGTGCCAGCACCTCTCAGGGACAGCCTAACTATGGCTACACCTTC
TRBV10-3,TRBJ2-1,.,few,CAIKEAAYNEQFF,TGTGCCATCAAAGAGGCCGCCTACAATGAGCAGTTCTTC
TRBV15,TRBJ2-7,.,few,CATSRGDQLEQYF,TGTGCCACCAGCAGAGGGGATCAACTCGAGCAGTACTTC
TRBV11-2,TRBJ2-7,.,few,CASSFGQTYYEQYF,TGTGCCAGCAGCTTCGGCCAGACTTACTACGAGCAGTACTTC
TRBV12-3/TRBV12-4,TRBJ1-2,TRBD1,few,CASSLYRTGIGYTF,TGTGCCAGCAGTTTATACCGGACAGGGATTGGCTACACCTTC
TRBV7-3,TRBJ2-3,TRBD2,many,CASSLTRLAGAPDTQYF,TGTGCCAGCAGCTTAACACGACTAGCGGGGGCCCCAGATACGCAGTATTTT
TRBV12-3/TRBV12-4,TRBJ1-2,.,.,CASSFRPDSYGYTF,TGTGCCAGCAGTTTCCGCCCGGACAGCTATGGCTACACCTTC
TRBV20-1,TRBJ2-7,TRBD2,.,CSVWRGAYEQYF,TGCAGTGTCTGGCGGGGGGCCTACGAGCAGTACTTC
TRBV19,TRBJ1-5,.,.,CASSPGTSLYSNQPQHF,TGTGCCAGTAGTCCCGGGACAAGCCTTTATAGCAATCAGCCCCAGCATTTT
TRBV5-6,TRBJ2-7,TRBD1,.,CASSSSRDRGAPEQYF,TGTGCCAGCAGCTCCTCCCGGGACAGGGGCGCCCCTGAGCAGTACTTC
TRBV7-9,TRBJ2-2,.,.,CASSLPGTDIGTGELFF,TGTGCCAGCAGCTTACCGGGGACTGACATCGGCACCGGGGAGCTGTTTTTT
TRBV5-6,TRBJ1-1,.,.,CASSLRGRQAFF,TGTGCCAGCAGCTTACGGGGTCGTCAAGCTTTCTTT
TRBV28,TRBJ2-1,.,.,CASQLSRALKRDEQFF,TGTGCCAGCCAGCTATCACGGGCCCTCAAGCGCGATGAGCAGTTCTTC
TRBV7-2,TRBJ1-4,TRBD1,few,CASSRDRGGEKLFF,TGTGCCAGCAGCCGGGACAGGGGGGGTGAAAAACTGTTTTTT
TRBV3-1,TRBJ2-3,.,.,CASSAHTGPDTQYF,TGTGCCAGCAGCGCTCACACGGGTCCAGATACGCAGTATTTT
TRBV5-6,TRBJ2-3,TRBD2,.,CASSLGTSGVFTDTQYF,TGTGCCAGCAGCTTAGGGACTAGCGGAGTTTTCACAGATACGCAGTATTTT
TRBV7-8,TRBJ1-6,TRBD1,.,CASSIGQAHNSPLHF,TGTGCCAGCAGCATTGGACAGGCCCATAATTCACCCCTCCACTTT
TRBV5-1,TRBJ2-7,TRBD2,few,CASSLEASGYYEQYF,TGCGCCAGCAGCTTGGAGGCTAGCGGGTACTACGAGCAGTACTTC
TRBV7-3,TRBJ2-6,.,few,CASSYSGTYSSGANVLTF,TGTGCCAGCAGCTATTCCGGGACGTACTCCTCTGGGGCCAACGTCCTGACTTTC
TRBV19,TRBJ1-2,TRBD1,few,CASSIWLQGRYGYTF,TGTGCCAGTAGTATATGGTTACAGGGGCGCTATGGCTACACCTTC
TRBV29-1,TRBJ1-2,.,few,CSVVGGNYGYTF,TGCAGCGTTGTAGGCGGGAACTATGGCTACACCTTC
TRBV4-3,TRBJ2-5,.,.,CASSQDAGWLGTQYF,TGCGCCAGCAGCCAAGATGCAGGGTGGTTGGGGACCCAGTACTTC
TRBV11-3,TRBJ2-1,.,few,CASSLDRRGSSYNEQFF,TGTGCCAGCAGCTTAGATCGAAGAGGGAGCTCCTACAATGAGCAGTTCTTC
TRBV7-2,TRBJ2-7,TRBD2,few,CASSTSGPSGRYEQYF,TGTGCCAGCAGCACATCGGGACCTAGCGGGAGATACGAGCAGTACTTC
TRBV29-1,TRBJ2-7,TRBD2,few,CSVGEGRDYEQYF,TGCAGCGTTGGGGAGGGGCGCGACTACGAGCAGTACTTC
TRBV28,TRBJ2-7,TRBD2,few,CASSFPLAGATYEQYF,TGTGCCAGCAGTTTCCCCTTAGCGGGAGCGACCTACGAGCAGTACTTC
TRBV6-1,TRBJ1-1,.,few,CASRSVLGLKNTEAFF,TGTGCCAGCAGGTCCGTTTTGGGACTTAAGAACACTGAAGCTTTCTTT
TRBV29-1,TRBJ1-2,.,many,CSVEDRAARGGPYYGYTF,TGCAGCGTTGAAGATCGAGCAGCCCGGGGGGGGCCTTACTATGGCTACACCTTC
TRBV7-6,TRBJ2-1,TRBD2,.,CASSFRLAGGNEQFF,TGTGCCAGCAGCTTCCGACTAGCGGGGGGCAATGAGCAGTTCTTC
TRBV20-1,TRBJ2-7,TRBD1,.,CSVSGQGAPPPNYEQYF,TGCAGTGTTTCGGGACAGGGGGCGCCCCCACCTAACTACGAGCAGTACTTC
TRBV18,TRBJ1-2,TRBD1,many,CASSPRETGSRGYTF,TGTGCCAGCTCACCACGAGAGACAGGGTCGCGTGGCTACACCTTC
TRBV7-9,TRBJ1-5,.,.,CASSGGRTNQPQHF,TGTGCCAGCAGCGGAGGACGTACAAATCAGCCCCAGCATTTT
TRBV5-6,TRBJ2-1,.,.,CASSHLDRTYNEQFF,TGTGCCAGCAGCCACTTGGACAGAACCTACAATGAGCAGTTCTTC
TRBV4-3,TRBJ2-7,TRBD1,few,CASSAAGTGDFEQYF,TGCGCCAGCAGCGCCGCCGGGACAGGGGACTTCGAGCAGTACTTC
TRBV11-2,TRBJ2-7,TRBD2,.,CASSPPLAGGLNSYEQYF,TGTGCCAGCAGCCCCCCACTAGCGGGAGGCCTAAACTCCTACGAGCAGTACTTC
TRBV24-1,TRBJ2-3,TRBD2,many,CATGAGSTDTQYF,TGTGCCACCGGAGCGGGGTCCACAGATACGCAGTATTTT
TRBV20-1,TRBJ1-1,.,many,CSATPDTEAFF,TGCAGTGCTACCCCGGACACTGAAGCTTTCTTT
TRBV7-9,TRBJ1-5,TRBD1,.,CASSPAQGLYSNQPQHF,TGTGCCAGCAGCCCGGCACAGGGGCTATATAGCAATCAGCCCCAGCATTTT
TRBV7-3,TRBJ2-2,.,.,CASGGQLTGELFF,TGTGCCAGCGGAGGACAGCTCACCGGGGAGCTGTTTTTT
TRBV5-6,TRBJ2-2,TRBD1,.,CASSLYGQGKSYTGELFF,TGTGCCAGCAGCCTTTACGGACAGGGCAAAAGTTACACCGGGGAGCTGTTTTTT
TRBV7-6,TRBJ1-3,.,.,CASSLAKSGGSGNTIYF,TGTGCCAGCAGCTTAGCGAAGTCGGGAGGCTCTGGAAACACCATATATTTT
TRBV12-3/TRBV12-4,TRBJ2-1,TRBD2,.,CASRLAANNEQFF,TGTGCCAGCAGACTAGCGGCTAACAATGAGCAGTTCTTC
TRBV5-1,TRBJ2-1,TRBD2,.,CASSPGLAGGFSYNEQFF,TGCGCCAGCAGCCCCGGACTAGCGGGGGGGTTCTCCTACAATGAGCAGTTCTTC
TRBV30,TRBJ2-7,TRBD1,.,CACFRTGIMDEQYF,TGTGCCTGTTTTCGGACAGGGATCATGGACGAGCAGTACTTC